This paragraph reports one T cell receptor beta chain. No antigen is known for it. The entry originates in a study of beta chain features in type 1 diabetes. Overall study: The samples had more than 95 million sorted cells examined in all. Study outcomes and limitations: Unsettled here was the matter of whether HLA type influences TCRB rearrangement. Shortening of TCRB CDR3s, moderate but significant, appeared in all four CD4+ subsets of Type 1 diabetes patients.

Every isolated RNA sample was fully reverse transcribed, so sequencing captured expressed TCRB transcripts. Clones were sequenced by immunoSEQ multiplex PCR, and TCRdb holds only the in-frame ones, with some missing. The sample carries about 30,000 clones, around three fifths recorded once. The receptor's source is a woman aged 18 to 35 with type 1 diabetes. The sample taken for sequencing was Tregs from blood.

CDR3 region: CASSLASTGMDGYTF. CDR3 bases: TGTGCCAGCAGCTTAGCGTCTACAGGGATGGATGGCTACACCTTC. The chain recombines TRBV7-2 with TRBJ1-2; maybe TRBD1 (6 bases). V lost 0 bases to trimming and J lost 6 bases, with 14 bases between them. This CDR3 comprises 15 residues. Germline V gene lookup returns CDR1 SGHTA and CDR2 FQGNSA.